The sequence of this T cell receptor (beta chain) was determined in a study of T-cell reconstitution after alpha-beta-depleted transplantation in children (dated by TCRdb to between 2015 and 2016). Concerning the study at large: Using TCR repertoire profiling, the study followed T-cell immune reconstitution in a quantitative way in children after TCRalphabeta/CD19-depleted allogeneic hematopoietic cell transplantation.

Libraries came from PCR. Sequencing took place on an Illumina HiSeq 2500. TCR library preparation used molecular barcoding, with unique molecular identifiers applied to normalize quantification of the TCRbeta repertoire. TCRdb handled the public reads itself, with Q25 trimming in fastp and clone calling in MiXCR, and kept productive beta chains. When rows share a CDR3 protein, they turn into one entry using the most common DNA and genes. This sample lists around 530,000 distinct CDR3 sequences; 30% to 35% were detected once. Together, the top ten hold 2% to 2.5% of the sample. As to this clonotype: Its antigen specificity is not known. Base qualities are not at hand, and no much larger clone is one base apart.

The source of this sequence is a human donor who donated a stem cell graft to a child with aplastic anemia. The sequenced sample was PBMCs from the stem cell graft donor, obtained from the stem cell graft.

Here the CDR3 is given as CASSLSSGTAKQFF. The nucleotides read TGTGCCAGCAGTTTATCAAGCGGGACCGCTAAGCAGTTCTTC. This receptor chain uses TRBV12-3 or TRBV12-4 and TRBJ2-1; 7 middle bases align to TRBD2. For this chain, trimming is 2 bases at the V end and 11 bases at the J end, and the number of junction bases without a gene match is 9. The CDR3 goes from the cysteine to the phenylalanine over 14 residues. Only the CDR3 portion is preserved as DNA: 42 bases, with reading frame beginning at the first base.